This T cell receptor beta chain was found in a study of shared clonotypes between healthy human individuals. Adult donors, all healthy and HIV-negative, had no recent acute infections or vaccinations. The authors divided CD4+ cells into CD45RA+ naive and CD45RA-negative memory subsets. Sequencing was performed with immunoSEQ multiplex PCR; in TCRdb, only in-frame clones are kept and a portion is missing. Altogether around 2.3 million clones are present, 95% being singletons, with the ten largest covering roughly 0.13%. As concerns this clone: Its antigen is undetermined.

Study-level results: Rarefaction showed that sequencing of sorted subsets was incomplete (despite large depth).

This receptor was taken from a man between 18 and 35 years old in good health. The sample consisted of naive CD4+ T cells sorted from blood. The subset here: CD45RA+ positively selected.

CDR3 in DNA: TGTGCCTGGAGACTGGCGGCTAGCAATCAGCCCCAGCATTTT. Protein product: CAWRLAASNQPQHF. The chain employs TRBV30 and TRBJ1-5; D is unclear. This CDR3 contains 14 residues. The germline V and J ends were trimmed by 3 bases and 0 bases, with 9 bases remaining between them. Germline V gives CDR1 GTSNPN, CDR2 SVGIG (reference sequence). The complete variable domain, with remaining parts taken from reference TRBV30 and TRBJ1-5, reads SQTIHQWPATLVQPVGSPLSLECTVEGTSNPNLYWYRQAAGRGLQLLFYSVGIGQISSEVPQNLSASRPQDRQFILSSKKLLLSDSGFYLCAWRLAASNQPQHFGDGTRLSIL.